This TCR beta chain was captured in a study of PD-1 blockade in classical Hodgkin lymphoma (dated by TCRdb to 2018 to 2021). For context, the study as a whole: Nivolumab dosing was 3 mg/kg intravenously every 2 weeks, continuing until either disease progression or unacceptable toxicity. The study used CyTOF and TCR beta sequencing to define a peripheral blood immune signature of response to PD-1 blockade in classical Hodgkin lymphoma.

The germline V gene specifies MGHRA as CDR1 and YSYEKL as CDR2. The CDR3 has 14 amino acids, counting the end cysteine and phenylalanine. The retained sequence is limited to the CDR3, 42 bases, with the frame set at the first base. At the junction V is shortened by 0 bases and J by 2 bases, with 7 bases in between. The time point label, read with the paper, signifies: cycle 4 day 1 (C4D1), after more than 5 weeks of nivolumab. Every trial patient had relapsed after autologous stem cell transplantation, and cohorts A, B and C differed in prior brentuximab vedotin exposure. The trial cohort was composed of 55 to 65 patients with relapsed/refractory classical Hodgkin lymphoma, for whom complete response, partial response or progressive disease was recorded as best overall response. In the multi-cohort phase II CheckMate 205 trial, trial patients received single-agent nivolumab. An independent review committee assessed best overall response using the 2007 International Working Group response criteria. Trial PBMCs were collected just before the start of nivolumab (C1D1) and during therapy at cycle 2 day 1 and cycle 4 day 1. After peripheral blood was drawn into 8 mL Vacutainer Cell Preparation Tubes, PBMCs were isolated by centrifugation and then cryopreserved.

Genomic DNA was isolated using the Qiagen DNeasy kit from unsorted PBMCs as well as from negatively selected CD4+ and CD8+ fractions. TCR beta CDR3 regions were subjected to amplification by immunoSEQ multiplex PCR with primers that anneal to V and J segments. A synthetic immune receptor repertoire was used to minimize amplification bias, and remaining bias was computationally removed after sequencing. Per the original workflow: Custom Python scripts were used to quantify repertoire diversity as the Shannon entropy index. Unsorted, CD4+ and CD8+ repertoires were analyzed separately, except in combined analyses where CD4+ and CD8+ sequences were merged in silico. A clone was considered expanded if an increase in frequency of at least 2-fold after treatment relative to C1D1 was found, and a pseudocount of 0.5 was applied to clones undetected at baseline. Clones with 0 or 1 copy at C1D1 were defined as singleton clones, while clones with 2 or more copies were defined as non-singleton clones. By matching protein sequences in sorted samples from the same patient, clones expanded in unsorted samples were annotated as CD4+, CD8+ or unknown. Wilcoxon tests on paired samples were used to test diversity changes from C1D1 to C4D1. TCRdb obtained this table from immuneACCESS and retained in-frame rearrangements with V and J assigned. These tables miss some clones; where compared with another copy, unresolved V genes account for less than half of the shortfall, and the remainder is unexplained. V and J calls and clone size follow that table, whereas D and trimming were derived from the DNA. This sample comprises about 90,000 clones, less than 95% of them detected only once. The top ten clones comprise roughly 3% of the sample.

Overall results and qualifications from the work: The study covered only a single clinical trial cohort, and the causes of the repertoire differences, possibly disease activity or prior therapy, were still not defined. Baseline TCR diversity was reported to be lower in newly diagnosed patients than in healthy donors, and even lower in relapsed/refractory patients. A significant rise by C4D1 was seen in CD4+ but not CD8+ TCR diversity (p=0.0027 vs p=0.16), with the rise being most apparent in complete responders (p=0.02). Patients starting nivolumab less than 1 year after ASCT had lower diversity and were excluded from later analyses to avoid confounding by immune reconstitution. Trial patients achieving complete response had baseline diversity similar to newly diagnosed patients, whereas partial responders and progressors had significantly lower diversity.

This clone came up once. No antigen is known for it. Base qualities were left out, and no much larger clone turns up one base away. This clonotype was obtained from a human donor with classical Hodgkin lymphoma. The rearrangement combines TRBV4-1 with TRBJ2-5, with the D gene not clear enough to name. The source material was peripheral blood mononuclear cells (PBMCs), sampled before the fourth cycle of nivolumab. The DNA is as follows: TGCGCCAGCAGCCAAGAGGGGTTACAAGAGACCCAGTACTTC. It is translated as CASSQEGLQETQYF.